This T cell receptor (beta chain) was found in a study of shared clonotypes between healthy human individuals. Each sample came from a Caucasian adult donor living in Nashville, Tennessee. The CDR3 consists of 17 residues. The V gene lost 1 base and the J gene lost 1 base, with 16 bases spanning the gap. Germline loops: CDR1 MDHEN, CDR2 SYDVKM. Original processing notes: Filtering differed since immunoSEQ provided only junctions, with no quality scores. Measured with immunoSEQ multiplex PCR; TCRdb has only the in-frame clones, and not every one. The D gene and trimming were derived from the DNA, and the V and J assignments and clone size from that table. The repertoire holds 2,500,000 or so clones, just under 95% seen once, with more than 0.35% in the top ten.

Sequencing was done on a sample of naive CD4+ T cells from PBMCs. As for subset: CD45RA+ positively selected. The clonotype was recovered from a man aged 18-30 years in good health. Some clones in this sample may be carry-over from other donors' samples. The V gene is TRBV28, the J gene TRBJ2-5; possible D gene TRBD1, 5 bases. DNA of the CDR3: TGTGCCAGCAGTTTATTAGTGTCAGGGTACGGCCAAGAGACCCAGTACTTC. Amino acid sequence: CASSLLVSGYGQETQYF.